The 7 T cell receptor beta chains given below trace back to one sample, sequenced in a study of human T cells and chemical hapten exposure (dated by TCRdb to the early 2020s). This specimen's time point label, per the study, means: patch test 1, 2 weeks after DPC sensitization. Taken with the paper, the label for treatment or condition translates to: therapeutic diphenylcyclopropenone sensitization with weekly scalp DPC. Unfractionated whole blood was collected in Tempus Blood RNA tubes, and total RNA was extracted from that blood. Receptor libraries were prepared by RACE. TCRdb lists the instrument as NextSeq 500. TCRdb reprocessed the public reads (quality trimming at Q25 with fastp, clone calling with MiXCR) and kept in-frame beta chains. Rows matching on CDR3 protein sequence are summarized as one entry with the most common DNA and genes. The table for this sample lists over 50,000 distinct CDR3 sequences; roughly 9.6% of them were counted only once. The ten largest clonotypes hold approximately 2% of the sample.

The specimen comprised whole blood, sampled in connection with sensitization to the hapten diphenylcyclopropenone (DPC). Receptors were obtained from a middle-aged woman with alopecia areata. Some clones in this sample may be carry-over from other donors' samples.

This clonotype was counted many times. V is TRBV2 and J is TRBJ2-1; 8 bases agree with TRBD2. The CDR3 sequence is 13 residues long. Per germline, CDR1 SNHLY and CDR2 FYNNEI. V trimming: 7 bases; J trimming: 7 bases; junction bases outside the gene matches: 6. CDR3 protein: CASIGGTSNEQFF. The CDR3 DNA reads as TGTGCCAGCATTGGGGGGACTAGTAATGAGCAGTTCTTC.

This clonotype was seen many times. The chain is built from TRBV7-8 and TRBJ2-3, with D perhaps matching TRBD2 (5 bases). Germline V CDR1 and CDR2: SGHVS, FQNEAQ. This CDR3 is built from 14 residues. With 1 base removed from V and 4 bases from J, the gap between germline ends came to 9 bases. The CDR3 loop is CASSLVRDSDTQYF. The CDR3 DNA follows: TGTGCCAGCAGCTTAGTTCGGGATTCAGATACGCAGTATTTT.

This clonotype was observed many times. The CDR3 is CSAPTLTTDTQYF. The CDR3 DNA sequence: TGCAGTGCGCCGACTCTAACCACAGATACGCAGTATTTT. The chain uses TRBV20-1 and TRBJ2-3; D is unclear. CDR3 length: 13 amino acids. Trimming pared 6 bases from V and 2 bases from J, leaving 12 bases between. Germline values: CDR1 DFQATT, CDR2 SNEGSKA (reference sequence).

CDR3 sequence: CAISESDHEQYF. CDR3 in DNA: TGTGCCATCAGTGAGTCAGACCACGAGCAGTACTTC. The chain carries TRBV10-3 and TRBJ2-7; D uncertain. Germline CDR1 is ENHRY and CDR2 is SYGVKD. CDR3 length: 12 residues. V lost 0 bases and J 5 bases, leaving 5 bases between the germline ends.

The chain employs TRBV20-1 and TRBJ2-1, with D maybe TRBD1 (5 bases). The CDR3 length is 16 residues. Per germline, CDR1 DFQATT and CDR2 SNEGSKA (reference sequence). Trimming cost V 2 bases and J 0 bases, with 14 bases left between them. DNA for the CDR3: TGCAGTGCTAGACAGCAGGGCTGGGGCTCCTACAATGAGCAGTTCTTC. It specifies CSARQQGWGSYNEQFF.

This chain joins TRBV7-9 and TRBJ1-3; D unresolved. The V gene lost 5 bases and the J gene lost 0 bases, with 14 bases spanning the gap. The CDR3 runs to 16 residues. Germline assignment: CDR1 SEHNR and CDR2 FQNEAQ (reference sequence). As DNA, the CDR3 is TGTGCCAGCAGCCCTCACCCAAGGTTCTCTGGAAACACCATATATTTT. It encodes CASSPHPRFSGNTIYF.

In its sample, this clonotype was seen many times. The chain uses TRBV5-4 and TRBJ1-1, with a tentative D call TRBD1 (6 bases). The V end lost 4 bases, the J end lost 4 bases, and 17 bases lay between the germline ends. The CDR3 runs to 15 residues. CDR1 is SGHNT and CDR2 is YYREEE in the germline V gene (reference sequence). The DNA for the CDR3 is TGTGCCAGCAGCCGCCCGGGCGGGGGGCCCACTGAAGCTTTCTTT. This encodes CASSRPGGGPTEAFF.